These T cell receptor beta chains were read from a single sample in a study of T cells after yellow fever vaccination. Using its own MiXCR run on the 5' RACE reads, TCRdb lists one record per CDR3 protein. The table shows 610,000 or so distinct CDR3 sequences, with 12% occurring only once. The specimen was PBMCs, collected on the day of the yellow fever booster vaccination. Source of these receptors: a man under 40 who received the YFV17D yellow fever vaccine. CDR3s include the opening cysteine and the closing phenylalanine or tryptophan. D genes are given only for firm matches. Size tells how often a clone was seen (once, few, many) or the class of an expanded clone, and some rows leave it out.

CDR3nt: TGCGCCAGCAGCCCTTCCCCGGACAGGGGAGGTCAGGGTGAGCAGTTCTTC
CDR3aa: CASSPSPDRGGQGEQFF
d_gene: TRBD1
j_gene: TRBJ2-1
v_gene: TRBV4-3
abundance: few

CDR3nt: TGCAGTGCTAGAGATAGTCGGGGGAGTCGGACTGAAGCTTTCTTT
CDR3aa: CSARDSRGSRTEAFF
d_gene: .
j_gene: TRBJ1-1
v_gene: TRBV20-1
abundance: .

CDR3nt: TGTGCCAGCAGTTTACCATTTCGTACCCACTACGAGCAGTACTTC
CDR3aa: CASSLPFRTHYEQYF
d_gene: .
j_gene: TRBJ2-7
v_gene: TRBV12-3/TRBV12-4
abundance: .

CDR3nt: TGTGCCTGGGCCGTGCTCAATGAGCAGTTCTTC
CDR3aa: CAWAVLNEQFF
d_gene: .
j_gene: TRBJ2-1
v_gene: TRBV30
abundance: .

CDR3nt: TGTGCCAGCACCAAACCCCGGAGGGGGACGAAAGCTTTCTTT
CDR3aa: CASTKPRRGTKAFF
d_gene: .
j_gene: TRBJ1-1
v_gene: TRBV5-6
abundance: .

CDR3nt: TGTGCCAGCAGCCGCCTAGCGGGCCTTACAACAGATACGCAGTATTTT
CDR3aa: CASSRLAGLTTDTQYF
d_gene: TRBD2
j_gene: TRBJ2-3
v_gene: TRBV11-2
abundance: .

CDR3nt: TGTGCCAGCAGCCCCCTTGGGAGGGAAAGGGGCTACGAGCAGTACTTC
CDR3aa: CASSPLGRERGYEQYF
d_gene: TRBD2
j_gene: TRBJ2-7
v_gene: TRBV9
abundance: few

CDR3nt: TGTGCCACCAGTGTGGGCAGGGGATGGGAAGAGACCCAGTACTTC
CDR3aa: CATSVGRGWEETQYF
d_gene: .
j_gene: TRBJ2-5
v_gene: TRBV24-1
abundance: few

CDR3nt: TGTGCCATCAGTGAAACCGGGTCCCTAACAGATACGCAGTATTTT
CDR3aa: CAISETGSLTDTQYF
d_gene: .
j_gene: TRBJ2-3
v_gene: TRBV10-3
abundance: .

CDR3nt: TGCAGTGCTAGAGATAATATGGGACTAGCGGGAGGGGCAGGATCGTACAATGAGCAGTTCTTC
CDR3aa: CSARDNMGLAGGAGSYNEQFF
d_gene: TRBD2
j_gene: TRBJ2-1
v_gene: TRBV20-1
abundance: few

CDR3nt: TGTGCCAGCAGGAAAGCGGGAGCTCGATACAATGAGCAGTTCTTC
CDR3aa: CASRKAGARYNEQFF
d_gene: TRBD2
j_gene: TRBJ2-1
v_gene: TRBV6-1
abundance: .

CDR3nt: TGCAGTGCCAGGGGGGGGGTGGAGCAGTTCTTC
CDR3aa: CSARGGVEQFF
d_gene: .
j_gene: TRBJ2-1
v_gene: TRBV20-1
abundance: .

CDR3nt: TGTGCCAGCAGTTTCAGGGTTCGGGAGACCCAGTACTTC
CDR3aa: CASSFRVRETQYF
d_gene: .
j_gene: TRBJ2-5
v_gene: TRBV6-5
abundance: .

CDR3nt: TGCGCCAGCAGCCGCGGCGCGTCTGACGAGCAGTACTTC
CDR3aa: CASSRGASDEQYF
d_gene: .
j_gene: TRBJ2-7
v_gene: TRBV5-1
abundance: few

CDR3nt: TGCAGCGCCGGGACATCTACTGAAGCTTTCTTT
CDR3aa: CSAGTSTEAFF
d_gene: .
j_gene: TRBJ1-1
v_gene: TRBV29-1
abundance: .

CDR3nt: TGCGCCAGCAGCCGGTACAGGGGGAACACCGGGGAGCTGTTTTTT
CDR3aa: CASSRYRGNTGELFF
d_gene: TRBD1
j_gene: TRBJ2-2
v_gene: TRBV5-1
abundance: .

CDR3nt: TGTGCCAGCAGTGTGTGGCTAGCGGGAGTCAGTGAGCAGTTCTTC
CDR3aa: CASSVWLAGVSEQFF
d_gene: TRBD2
j_gene: TRBJ2-1
v_gene: TRBV25-1
abundance: .

CDR3nt: TGTGCCAGCAGCTTAGGCCCCGGACTAGCTGACGAGCAGTACTTC
CDR3aa: CASSLGPGLADEQYF
d_gene: TRBD2
j_gene: TRBJ2-7
v_gene: TRBV13
abundance: .

CDR3nt: TGTGCCAGCAGCGTCCAGGGGGATCAGCCCCAGCATTTT
CDR3aa: CASSVQGDQPQHF
d_gene: TRBD1
j_gene: TRBJ1-5
v_gene: TRBV7-9
abundance: .

CDR3nt: TGTGCCAGTAGTATAGGAAAGCGGTTGAGCTCCTACGAGCAGTACTTC
CDR3aa: CASSIGKRLSSYEQYF
d_gene: .
j_gene: TRBJ2-7
v_gene: TRBV19
abundance: few

CDR3nt: TGTGCCAGCAGCTTGGGGTGGCCCAATGAGCAGTTCTTC
CDR3aa: CASSLGWPNEQFF
d_gene: .
j_gene: TRBJ2-1
v_gene: TRBV12-3/TRBV12-4
abundance: .

CDR3nt: TGTGCCAGCAGTGACAGGGCCGGGGCCAACGTCCTGACTTTC
CDR3aa: CASSDRAGANVLTF
d_gene: TRBD1
j_gene: TRBJ2-6
v_gene: TRBV12-3/TRBV12-4
abundance: many